The 5 T cell receptor beta chains in this list originate from one sample, sequenced in a study of blood T cell repertoires in COVID-19. The assay was immunoSEQ multiplex PCR, and TCRdb's table has in-frame clones only and misses some. The sample yields about 380,000 clones, around nine tenths seen once. Sequencing was done on a sample of PBMCs or T cells enriched from blood (not recorded which). The receptors shown here come from a woman aged 18 to 35 who had recovered from COVID-19.

In this sample, this clone turned up once. The chain has TRBV7-2 and TRBJ2-3, with D tentatively TRBD1 (6 bases). The germline CDR1 and CDR2 sequences are SGHTA and FQGNSA. The CDR3 loop spans 16 amino acids. V shed 1 base and J shed 5 bases, with 16 bases lying between them. The CDR3 protein is CASSLVPRGVKDTQYF. CDR3 coding DNA: TGTGCCAGCAGCTTAGTACCCAGGGGAGTCAAAGATACGCAGTATTTT. Full variable domain (outside the CDR3, taken from reference TRBV7-2 and TRBJ2-3): GAGVSQSPSNKVTEKGKDVELRCDPISGHTALYWYRQSLGQGLEFLIYFQGNSAPDKSGLPSDRFSAERTGGSVSTLTIQRTQQEDSAVYLCASSLVPRGVKDTQYFGPGTRLTVL.

The V call is TRBV9, the J call TRBJ2-3; perhaps TRBD1 as D (6 bases). Germline CDR1 reads SGDLS; CDR2 reads YYNGEE. The CDR3 is made up of 15 amino acids. The ends were cut back, 0 bases at V and 2 bases at J, with 10 bases in the middle. CDR3 in DNA: TGTGCCAGCAGCGTAGCGGGACAAGACACAGATACGCAGTATTTT. Amino acid sequence: CASSVAGQDTDTQYF. The variable domain in full, completed from reference TRBV9 and TRBJ2-3, reads DSGVTQTPKHLITATGQRVTLRCSPRSGDLSVYWYQQSLDQGLQFLIQYYNGEERAKGNILERFSAQQFPDLHSELNLSSLELGDSALYFCASSVAGQDTDTQYFGPGTRLTVL.

This clone was recorded at least ten times. The rearrangement links TRBV7-2 to TRBJ1-1; 7 nucleotides agree with TRBD1. The CDR3 length is 12 residues. Germline trimming cut 5 bases from V and 7 bases from J; bases unmatched to any gene: 4. Germline V gene data show CDR1 as SGHTA and CDR2 as FQGNSA. In DNA form, the CDR3 reads TGTGCCAGCAGCGTCCAGGGGGGTGAAGCTTTCTTT. Translation: CASSVQGGEAFF.

This clone was detected only once. The V gene is TRBV2, the J gene TRBJ1-5; perhaps TRBD1 as D (5 bases). CDR1 and CDR2 (germline): SNHLY, FYNNEI. The CDR3 covers 15 residues. With 6 bases removed from V and 0 bases from J, the gap between germline ends came to 12 bases. As DNA, the CDR3 is TGTGCCAGCAGAGACGACAGTATTAGCAATCAGCCCCAGCATTTT. Residues: CASRDDSISNQPQHF.

The chain carries TRBV11-2 and TRBJ1-1, with TRBD1 matching over 9 bases. J lost 5 bases, V lost 4 bases, and 8 bases had no gene match. The germline V gene has CDR1 SGHAT and CDR2 FQNNGV. The CDR3 extends over 15 amino acids. The DNA of the CDR3 is TGTGCCAGCAGCTCGATAGGGACAGGGTATACTGAAGCTTTCTTT. Translation: CASSSIGTGYTEAFF. Complete variable domain (other parts from reference TRBV11-2 and TRBJ1-1): EAGVAQSPRYKIIEKRQSVAFWCNPISGHATLYWYQQILGQGPKLLIQFQNNGVVDDSQLPKDRFSAERLKGVDSTLKIQPAKLEDSAVYLCASSSIGTGYTEAFFGQGTRLTVV.